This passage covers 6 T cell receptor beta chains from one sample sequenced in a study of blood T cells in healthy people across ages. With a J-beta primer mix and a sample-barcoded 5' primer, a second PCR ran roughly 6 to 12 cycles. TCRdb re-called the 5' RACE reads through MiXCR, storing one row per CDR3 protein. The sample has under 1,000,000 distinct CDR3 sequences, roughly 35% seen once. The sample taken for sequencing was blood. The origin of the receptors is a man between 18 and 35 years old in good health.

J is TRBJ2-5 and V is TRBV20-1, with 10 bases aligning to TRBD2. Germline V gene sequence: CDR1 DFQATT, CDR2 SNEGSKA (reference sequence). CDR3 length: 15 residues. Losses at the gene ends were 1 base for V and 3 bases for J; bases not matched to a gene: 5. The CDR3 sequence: CSARVRTSGEETQYF. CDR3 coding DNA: TGCAGTGCTAGAGTCCGCACTAGCGGGGAAGAGACCCAGTACTTC.

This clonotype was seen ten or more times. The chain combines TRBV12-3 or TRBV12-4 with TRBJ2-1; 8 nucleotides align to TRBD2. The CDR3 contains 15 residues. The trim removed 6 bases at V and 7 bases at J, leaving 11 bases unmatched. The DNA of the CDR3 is TGTGCCAGCAGCCATCTGGCGGGGGGCGGGAATGAGCAGTTCTTC. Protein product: CASSHLAGGGNEQFF.

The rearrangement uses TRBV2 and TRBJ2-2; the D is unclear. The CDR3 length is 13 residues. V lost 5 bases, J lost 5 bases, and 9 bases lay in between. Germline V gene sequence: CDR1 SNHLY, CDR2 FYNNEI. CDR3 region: CASSSVETGELFF. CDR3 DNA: TGTGCCAGCAGTTCGGTAGAGACCGGGGAGCTGTTTTTT.

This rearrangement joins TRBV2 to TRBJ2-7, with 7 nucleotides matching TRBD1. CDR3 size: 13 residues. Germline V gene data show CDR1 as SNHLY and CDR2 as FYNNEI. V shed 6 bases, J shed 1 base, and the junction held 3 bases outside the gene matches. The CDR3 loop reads CASRWDRSYEQYF. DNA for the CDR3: TGTGCCAGCAGATGGGACAGATCCTACGAGCAGTACTTC. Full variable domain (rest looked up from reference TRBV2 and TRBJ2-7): EPEVTQTPSHQVTQMGQEVILRCVPISNHLYFYWYRQILGQKVEFLVSFYNNEISEKSEIFDDQFSVERPDGSNFTLKIRSTKLEDSAMYFCASRWDRSYEQYFGPGTRLTVT.

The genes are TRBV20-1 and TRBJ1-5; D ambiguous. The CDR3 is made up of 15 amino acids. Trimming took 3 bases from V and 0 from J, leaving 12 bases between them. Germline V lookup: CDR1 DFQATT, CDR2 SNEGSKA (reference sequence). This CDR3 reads CSASSASYSNQPQHF. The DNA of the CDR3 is TGCAGTGCTAGTTCCGCCAGCTATAGCAATCAGCCCCAGCATTTT.

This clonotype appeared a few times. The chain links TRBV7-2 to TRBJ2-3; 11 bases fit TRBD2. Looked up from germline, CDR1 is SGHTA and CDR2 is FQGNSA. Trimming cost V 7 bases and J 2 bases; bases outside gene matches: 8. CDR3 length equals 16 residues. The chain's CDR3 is CASTPTSGAPTDTQYF. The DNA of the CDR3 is TGTGCCAGCACCCCGACTAGCGGGGCCCCCACAGATACGCAGTATTTT.